This T cell receptor (beta chain) was documented in a study of control samples from healthy donors and cancer patients. The germline gives CDR1 SGHAT, CDR2 FQNNGV. The V and J ends lost 5 bases and 7 bases respectively, with 17 bases between them. This CDR3 has 14 amino acids. The data were produced by immunoSEQ multiplex PCR, yet TCRdb's version contains in-frame clones alone and is incomplete. The data contain 98,000 or so clones, roughly 83% of them singletons. The origin of this receptor is a woman aged 25 to 39 in good health. V gene TRBV11-2 combines with J gene TRBJ2-5; TRBD1 or TRBD2 may be the D gene (5 bases each). The sequenced sample consisted of blood. The CDR3 spells CASSPSPGRGTQYF. The CDR3 bases are TGTGCCAGCAGCCCATCCCCGGGACGGGGGACCCAGTACTTC.